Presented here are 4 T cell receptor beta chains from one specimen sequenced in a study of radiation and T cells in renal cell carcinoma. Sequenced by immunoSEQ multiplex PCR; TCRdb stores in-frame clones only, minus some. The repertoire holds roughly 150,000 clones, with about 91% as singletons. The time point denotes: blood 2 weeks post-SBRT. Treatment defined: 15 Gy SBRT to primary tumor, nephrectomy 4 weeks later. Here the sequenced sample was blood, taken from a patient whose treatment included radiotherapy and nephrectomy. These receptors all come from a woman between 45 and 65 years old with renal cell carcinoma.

The CDR3 sequence: CASKTWGIYNSPLHF. CDR3 DNA sequence: TGTGCCAGCAAAACATGGGGAATCTATAATTCACCCCTCCACTTT. This chain links TRBV19 with TRBJ1-6; D gene unclear. V was pared by 9 bases and J by 3 bases, with 15 bases between. The CDR3 has 15 amino acids. Germline assignment: CDR1 LNHDA and CDR2 SQIVND (reference sequence).

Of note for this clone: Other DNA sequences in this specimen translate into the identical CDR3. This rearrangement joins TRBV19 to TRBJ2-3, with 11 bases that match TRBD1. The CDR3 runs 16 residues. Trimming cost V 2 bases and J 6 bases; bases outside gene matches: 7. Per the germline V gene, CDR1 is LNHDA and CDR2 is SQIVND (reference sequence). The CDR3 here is CASSIIGQGAEDTQYF. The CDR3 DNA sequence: TGTGCCAGTAGTATAATTGGACAGGGGGCAGAGGATACGCAGTATTTT.

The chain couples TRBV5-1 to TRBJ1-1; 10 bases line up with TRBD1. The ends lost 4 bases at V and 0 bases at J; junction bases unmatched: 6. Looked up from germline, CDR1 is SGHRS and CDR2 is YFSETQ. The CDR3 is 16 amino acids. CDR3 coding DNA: TGCGCCAGCAGCCCCCGGACAGGGGGAATGAACACTGAAGCTTTCTTT. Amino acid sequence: CASSPRTGGMNTEAFF.

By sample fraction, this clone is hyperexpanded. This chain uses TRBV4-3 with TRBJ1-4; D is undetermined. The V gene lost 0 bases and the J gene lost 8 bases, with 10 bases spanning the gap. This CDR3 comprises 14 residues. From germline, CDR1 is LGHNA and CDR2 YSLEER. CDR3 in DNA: TGCGCCAGCAGCCAAGACCTACGGTCGGAAAAACTGTTTTTT. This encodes CASSQDLRSEKLFF.